Following are 3 T cell receptor beta chains from one sample sequenced in a study of graft-versus-host responses after intestinal transplantation. The data were produced by immunoSEQ multiplex PCR, yet TCRdb's version contains in-frame clones alone and is incomplete. The table records about 64,000 clones, just under 95% of them present only once. The sample was bone marrow, taken approximately 740 days after intestinal transplantation. Every receptor here comes from a human patient who received an intestinal transplant, so some T cells may come from the graft donor.

This clone was seen just once. The genes are TRBV28 and TRBJ1-4; possibly TRBD1 for D (5 bases). Germline V gene lookup returns CDR1 MDHEN and CDR2 SYDVKM. The CDR3 length is 16 residues. Trimming took off 4 bases at V and 8 bases at J, with 20 bases between the two ends. CDR3 sequence (DNA): TGTGCCAGCAGTTCGCTGCAGGGAGGGGTAGAGGAAAAACTGTTTTTT. This gives the protein CASSSLQGGVEEKLFF.

The chain employs TRBV28 and TRBJ1-2; TRBD1 agrees at 12 bases. The CDR3 extends over 17 amino acids. Trimming cost V 3 bases and J 6 bases; bases outside gene matches: 11. In germline, CDR1 is MDHEN, CDR2 SYDVKM. This chain's CDR3 is CASSFLAPGQGADGYTF. The CDR3 DNA is TGTGCCAGCAGTTTTTTGGCCCCGGGACAGGGGGCCGATGGCTACACCTTC.

V usage is TRBV18 and J usage is TRBJ2-2; D not resolved. Germline V gives CDR1 KGHSH, CDR2 LQKENI. CDR3 length: 15 amino acids. Trimming removed 6 bases at V and 2 bases at J, with 13 bases between. The CDR3 DNA reads TGTGCCAGCTCCCCATCACTGAGCAACACCGGGGAGCTGTTTTTT. This sequence encodes CASSPSLSNTGELFF.